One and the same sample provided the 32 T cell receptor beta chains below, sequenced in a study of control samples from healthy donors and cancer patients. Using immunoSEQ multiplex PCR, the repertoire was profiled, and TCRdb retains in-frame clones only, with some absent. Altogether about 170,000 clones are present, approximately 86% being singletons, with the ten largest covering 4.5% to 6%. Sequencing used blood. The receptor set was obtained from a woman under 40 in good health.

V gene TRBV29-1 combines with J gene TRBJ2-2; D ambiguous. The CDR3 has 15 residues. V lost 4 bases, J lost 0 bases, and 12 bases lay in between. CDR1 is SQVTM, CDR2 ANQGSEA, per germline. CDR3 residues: CSVVLAPSNTGELFF. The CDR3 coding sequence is TGCAGCGTTGTCCTGGCGCCCTCGAACACCGGGGAGCTGTTTTTT.

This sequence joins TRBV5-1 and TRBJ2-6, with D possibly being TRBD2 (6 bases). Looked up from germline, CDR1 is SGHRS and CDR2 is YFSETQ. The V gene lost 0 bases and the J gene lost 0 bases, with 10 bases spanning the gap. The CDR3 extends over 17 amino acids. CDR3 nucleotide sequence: TGCGCCAGCAGCTTGGTGGGGGGTCCCTCTGGGGCCAACGTCCTGACTTTC. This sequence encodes CASSLVGGPSGANVLTF.

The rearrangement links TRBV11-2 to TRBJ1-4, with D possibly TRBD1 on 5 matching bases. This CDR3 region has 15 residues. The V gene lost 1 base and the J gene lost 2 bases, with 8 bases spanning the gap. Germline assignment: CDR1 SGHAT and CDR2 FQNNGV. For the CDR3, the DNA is TGTGCCAGCAGCTTAGCCGGGGCGACTAATGAAAAACTGTTTTTT. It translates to CASSLAGATNEKLFF.

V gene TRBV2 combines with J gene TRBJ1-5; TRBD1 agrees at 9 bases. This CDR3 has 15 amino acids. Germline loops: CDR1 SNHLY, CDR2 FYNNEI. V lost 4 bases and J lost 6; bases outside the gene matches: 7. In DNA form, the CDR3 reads TGTGCCAGCAGTGGCGCGGACAGGGGATCTCAGCCCCAGCATTTT. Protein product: CASSGADRGSQPQHF.

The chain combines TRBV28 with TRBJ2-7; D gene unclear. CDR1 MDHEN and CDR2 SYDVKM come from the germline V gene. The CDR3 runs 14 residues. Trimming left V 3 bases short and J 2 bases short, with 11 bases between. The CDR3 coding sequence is TGTGCCAGCAGTTTGCAGGAAGGGACCTACGAGCAGTACTTC. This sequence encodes CASSLQEGTYEQYF.

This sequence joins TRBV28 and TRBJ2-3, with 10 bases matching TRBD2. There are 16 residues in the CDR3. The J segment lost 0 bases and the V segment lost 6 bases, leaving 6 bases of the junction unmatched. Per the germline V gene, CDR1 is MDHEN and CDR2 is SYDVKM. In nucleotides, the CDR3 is TGTGCCAGCAGGTGGACTAGCGGAGACAGCACAGATACGCAGTATTTT. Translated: CASRWTSGDSTDTQYF.

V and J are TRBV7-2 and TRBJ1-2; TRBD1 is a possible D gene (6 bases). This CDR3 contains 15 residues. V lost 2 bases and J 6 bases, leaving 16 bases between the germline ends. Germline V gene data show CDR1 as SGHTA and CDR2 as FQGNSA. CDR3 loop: CASSLNGGQFDGYTF. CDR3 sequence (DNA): TGTGCCAGCAGCTTAAATGGCGGACAGTTCGATGGCTACACCTTC.

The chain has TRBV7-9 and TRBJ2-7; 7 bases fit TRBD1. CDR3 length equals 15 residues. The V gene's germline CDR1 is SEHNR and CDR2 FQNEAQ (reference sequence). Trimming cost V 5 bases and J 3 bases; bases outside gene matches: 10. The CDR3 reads CASSRKQGRDYEQYF. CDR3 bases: TGTGCCAGCAGCCGGAAACAGGGGAGAGACTACGAGCAGTACTTC.

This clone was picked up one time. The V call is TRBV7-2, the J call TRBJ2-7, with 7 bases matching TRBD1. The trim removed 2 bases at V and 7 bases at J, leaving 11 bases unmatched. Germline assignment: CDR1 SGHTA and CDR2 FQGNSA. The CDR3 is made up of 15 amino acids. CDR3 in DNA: TGTGCCAGCAGCTTAAACAAGGGGGCACTCGGGGAGCAGTACTTC. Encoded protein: CASSLNKGALGEQYF.

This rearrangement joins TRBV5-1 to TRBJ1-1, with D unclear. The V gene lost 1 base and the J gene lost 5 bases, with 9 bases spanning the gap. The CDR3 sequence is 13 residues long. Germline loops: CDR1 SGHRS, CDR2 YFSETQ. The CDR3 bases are TGCGCCAGCAGCTTGACGACTTTGACTGAAGCTTTCTTT. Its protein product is CASSLTTLTEAFF.

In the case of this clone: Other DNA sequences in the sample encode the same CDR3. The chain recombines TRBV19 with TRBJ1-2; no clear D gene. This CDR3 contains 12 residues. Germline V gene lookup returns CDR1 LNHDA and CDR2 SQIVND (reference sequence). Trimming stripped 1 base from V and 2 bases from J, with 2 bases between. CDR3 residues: CASSIANYGYTF. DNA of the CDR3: TGTGCCAGTAGTATAGCCAACTATGGCTACACCTTC. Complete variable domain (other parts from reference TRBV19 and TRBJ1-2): DGGITQSPKYLFRKEGQNVTLSCEQNLNHDAMYWYRQDPGQGLRLIYYSQIVNDFQKGDIAEGYSVSREKKESFPLTVTSAQKNPTAFYLCASSIANYGYTFGSGTRLTVV.

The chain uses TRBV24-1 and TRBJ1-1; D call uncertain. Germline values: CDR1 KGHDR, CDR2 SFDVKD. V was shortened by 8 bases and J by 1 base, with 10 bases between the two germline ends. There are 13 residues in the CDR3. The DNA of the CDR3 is TGTGCCACCATGGGAGCAAGGAACACTGAAGCTTTCTTT. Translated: CATMGARNTEAFF.

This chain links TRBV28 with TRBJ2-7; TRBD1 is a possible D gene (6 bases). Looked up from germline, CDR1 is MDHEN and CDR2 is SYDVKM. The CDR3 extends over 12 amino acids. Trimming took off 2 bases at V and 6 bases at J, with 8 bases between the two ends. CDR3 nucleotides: TGTGCCAGCAGTTTACCCAGGGGCGAGCAGTACTTC. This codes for CASSLPRGEQYF.

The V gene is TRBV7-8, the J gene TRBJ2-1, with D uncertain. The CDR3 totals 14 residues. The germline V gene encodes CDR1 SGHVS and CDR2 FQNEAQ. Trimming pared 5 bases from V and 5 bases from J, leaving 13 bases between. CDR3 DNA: TGTGCCAGCAGCCCAGCTCCCCCCCACAATGAGCAGTTCTTC. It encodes CASSPAPPHNEQFF.

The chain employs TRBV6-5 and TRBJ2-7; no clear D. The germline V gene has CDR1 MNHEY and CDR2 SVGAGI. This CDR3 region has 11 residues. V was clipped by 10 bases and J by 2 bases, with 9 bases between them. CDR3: CATDGAYEQYF. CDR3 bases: TGTGCCACGGACGGAGCCTACGAGCAGTACTTC.

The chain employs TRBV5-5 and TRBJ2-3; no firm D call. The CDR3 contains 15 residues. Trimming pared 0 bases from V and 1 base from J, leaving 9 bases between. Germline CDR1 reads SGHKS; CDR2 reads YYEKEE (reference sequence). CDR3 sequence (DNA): TGTGCCAGCAGCTTGGCCACAGTGGGCACAGATACGCAGTATTTT. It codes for CASSLATVGTDTQYF.

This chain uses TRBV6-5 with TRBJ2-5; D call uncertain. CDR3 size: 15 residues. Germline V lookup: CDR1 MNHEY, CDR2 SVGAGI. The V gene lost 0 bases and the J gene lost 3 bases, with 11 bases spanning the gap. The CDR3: CASSYSGTAEETQYF. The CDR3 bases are TGTGCCAGCAGTTACTCTGGAACGGCGGAAGAGACCCAGTACTTC.

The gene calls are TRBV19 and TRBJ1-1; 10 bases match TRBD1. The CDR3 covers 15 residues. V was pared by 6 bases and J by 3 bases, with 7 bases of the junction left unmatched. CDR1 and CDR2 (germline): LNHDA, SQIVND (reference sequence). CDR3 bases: TGTGCCAGTAGGGGACAGGGGACTGGGGACACTGAAGCTTTCTTT. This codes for CASRGQGTGDTEAFF.

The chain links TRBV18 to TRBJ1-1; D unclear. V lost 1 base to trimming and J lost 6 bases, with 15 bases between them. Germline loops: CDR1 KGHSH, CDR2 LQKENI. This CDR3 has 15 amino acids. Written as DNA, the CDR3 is TGTGCCAGCTCACCACAAACCTTACGGGGTTCTGAAGCTTTCTTT. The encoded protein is CASSPQTLRGSEAFF.

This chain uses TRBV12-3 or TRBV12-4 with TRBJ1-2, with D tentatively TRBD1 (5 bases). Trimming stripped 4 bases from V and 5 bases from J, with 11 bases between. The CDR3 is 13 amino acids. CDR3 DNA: TGTGCCAGCAGTTGGGGACGTGGTTATGGCTACACCTTC. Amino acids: CASSWGRGYGYTF.

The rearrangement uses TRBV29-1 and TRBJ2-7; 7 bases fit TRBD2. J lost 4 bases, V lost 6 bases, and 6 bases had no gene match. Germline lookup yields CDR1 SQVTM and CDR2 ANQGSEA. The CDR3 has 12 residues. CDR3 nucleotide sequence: TGCAGCGTAGCTAGCGGTGGTTACGAGCAGTACTTC. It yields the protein CSVASGGYEQYF.

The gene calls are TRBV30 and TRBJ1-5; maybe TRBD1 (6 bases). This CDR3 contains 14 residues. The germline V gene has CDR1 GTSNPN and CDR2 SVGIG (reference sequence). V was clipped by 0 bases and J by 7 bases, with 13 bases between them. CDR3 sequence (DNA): TGTGCCTGGAGTGTACGGGGGCGAGGCCAGCCCCAGCATTTT. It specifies CAWSVRGRGQPQHF.

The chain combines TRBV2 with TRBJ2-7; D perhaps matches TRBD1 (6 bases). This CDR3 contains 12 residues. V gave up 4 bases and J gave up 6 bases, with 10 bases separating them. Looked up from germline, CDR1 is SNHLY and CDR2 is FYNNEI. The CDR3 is CASSVGTLEQYF. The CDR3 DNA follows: TGTGCCAGCAGTGTTGGGACACTCGAGCAGTACTTC.

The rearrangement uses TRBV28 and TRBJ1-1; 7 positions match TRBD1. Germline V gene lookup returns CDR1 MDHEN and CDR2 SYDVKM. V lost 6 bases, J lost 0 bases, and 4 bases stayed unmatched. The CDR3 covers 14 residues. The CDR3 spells CASRRQGVNTEAFF. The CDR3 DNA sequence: TGTGCCAGCAGACGACAGGGTGTGAACACTGAAGCTTTCTTT. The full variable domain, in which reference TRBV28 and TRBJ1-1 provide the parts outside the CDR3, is DVKVTQSSRYLVKRTGEKVFLECVQDMDHENMFWYRQDPGLGLRLIYFSYDVKMKEKGDIPEGYSVSREKKERFSLILESASTNQTSMYLCASRRQGVNTEAFFGQGTRLTVV.

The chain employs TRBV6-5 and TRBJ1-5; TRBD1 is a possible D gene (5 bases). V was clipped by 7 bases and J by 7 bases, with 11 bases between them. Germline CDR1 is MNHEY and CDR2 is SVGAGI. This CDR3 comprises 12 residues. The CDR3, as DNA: TGTGCCAGCACGGGGGATGAACAGCCCCAGCATTTT. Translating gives CASTGDEQPQHF.

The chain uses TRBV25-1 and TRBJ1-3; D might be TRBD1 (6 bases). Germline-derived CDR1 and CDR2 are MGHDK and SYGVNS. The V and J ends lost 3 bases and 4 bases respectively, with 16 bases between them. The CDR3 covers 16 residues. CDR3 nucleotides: TGTGCCAGCAGTGATCAAGGGACACCCAAGGGAAACACCATATATTTT. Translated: CASSDQGTPKGNTIYF.

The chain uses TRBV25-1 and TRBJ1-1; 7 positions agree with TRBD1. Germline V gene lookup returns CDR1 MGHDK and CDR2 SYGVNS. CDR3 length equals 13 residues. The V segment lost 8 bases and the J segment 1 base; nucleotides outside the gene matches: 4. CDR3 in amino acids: CASAGQSNTEAFF. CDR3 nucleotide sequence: TGTGCCAGCGCGGGACAGTCGAACACTGAAGCTTTCTTT.

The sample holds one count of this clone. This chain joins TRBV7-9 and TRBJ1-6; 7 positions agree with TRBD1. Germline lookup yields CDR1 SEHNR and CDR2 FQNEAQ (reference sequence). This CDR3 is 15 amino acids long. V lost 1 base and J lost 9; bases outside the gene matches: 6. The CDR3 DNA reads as TGTGCCAGCAGCTTAGGTCGTCAGGGGGTTTCACCCCTCCACTTT. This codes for CASSLGRQGVSPLHF.

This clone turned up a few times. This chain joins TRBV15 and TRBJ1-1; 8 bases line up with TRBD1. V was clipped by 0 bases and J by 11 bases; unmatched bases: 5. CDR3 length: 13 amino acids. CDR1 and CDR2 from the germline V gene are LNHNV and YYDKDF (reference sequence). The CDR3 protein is CATSRDWDRLAFF. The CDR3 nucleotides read TGTGCCACCAGCAGAGATTGGGACAGGTTGGCTTTCTTT. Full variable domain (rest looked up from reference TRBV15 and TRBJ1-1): DAMVIQNPRYQVTQFGKPVTLSCSQTLNHNVMYWYQQKSSQAPKLLFHYYDKDFNNEADTPDNFQSRRPNTSFCFLDIRSPGLGDTAMYLCATSRDWDRLAFFGQGTRLTVV.

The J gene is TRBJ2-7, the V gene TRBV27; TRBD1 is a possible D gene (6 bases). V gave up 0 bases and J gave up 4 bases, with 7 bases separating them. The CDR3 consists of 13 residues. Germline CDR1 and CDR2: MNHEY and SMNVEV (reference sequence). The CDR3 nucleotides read TGTGCCAGCAGTTTATCTCAGGGGTACGAGCAGTACTTC. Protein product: CASSLSQGYEQYF.

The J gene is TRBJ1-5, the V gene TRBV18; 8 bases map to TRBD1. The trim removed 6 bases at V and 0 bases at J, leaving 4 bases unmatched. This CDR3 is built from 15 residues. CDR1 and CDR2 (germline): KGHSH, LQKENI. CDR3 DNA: TGTGCCAGCTCGCAGGGACAGGATAGCAATCAGCCCCAGCATTTT. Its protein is CASSQGQDSNQPQHF.

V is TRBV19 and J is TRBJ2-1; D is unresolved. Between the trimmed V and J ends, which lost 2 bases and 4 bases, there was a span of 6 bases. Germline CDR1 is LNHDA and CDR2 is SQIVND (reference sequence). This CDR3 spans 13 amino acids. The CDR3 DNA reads TGTGCCAGTAGTATAATACCTTACAATGAGCAGTTCTTC. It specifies CASSIIPYNEQFF.